This T cell receptor (beta chain) was sequenced in a study of shared clonotypes between healthy human individuals. V lost 2 bases and J lost 2; bases outside the gene matches: 5. The CDR3 loop spans 16 amino acids. Germline-derived CDR1 and CDR2 are MNHEY and SMNVEV (reference sequence). Selected positively for CCR7 and CD45RO-negative, naive CD8 cells excluded terminally differentiated effector memory CD45RA+ cells. Data came from immunoSEQ multiplex PCR; TCRdb stores just in-frame clones and leaves some out. The sample yields some 2 million clones, approximately 94% seen once. The source of this sequence is a man aged 18 to 29 in good health. The sample was naive CD8+ T cells sorted from blood. The chain combines TRBV27 with TRBJ1-5, with TRBD1 matching 8 bases. Here the CDR3 DNA reads TGTGCCAGCAGTTTAAGGGGACAGGAGGGCAATCAGCCCCAGCATTTT. It specifies CASSLRGQEGNQPQHF.